These 18 T cell receptor beta chains share one sample of origin, sequenced in a study of cytomegalovirus exposure and HLA in healthy donors. 60 Vbeta and 13 Jbeta primers were used in PCR. Here immunoSEQ multiplex PCR was the method, and the copy in TCRdb shows in-frame clones only, minus some. The data contain around 140,000 clones, 82% of them seen just once; the ten biggest clones take up more than 2.5%. The sample taken for sequencing was PBMCs. The receptor set was obtained from a man between 18 and 35 years old in good health and CMV-seropositive.

The rearrangement joins TRBV6-4 to TRBJ1-4, with a tentative D call TRBD1 (5 bases). The CDR3 consists of 18 residues. The germline CDR1 and CDR2 sequences are MRHNA and SNTAGT. V shed 2 bases and J shed 4 bases, with 20 bases lying between them. CDR3 protein: CASSDPWCGRGRNEKLFF. In DNA, the CDR3 is TGTGCCAGCAGTGACCCCTGGTGCGGGCGGGGCCGTAATGAAAAACTGTTTTTT.

This clone was counted a few times. This chain links TRBV7-6 with TRBJ2-1; 8 nucleotides align to TRBD2. The length of the CDR3 is 14 residues. Germline V CDR1 and CDR2: SGHVS, FNYEAQ. J gave up 8 bases and V 5 bases, and 8 bases lay outside the gene matches. The CDR3 sequence: CASSPGRGLDEQFF. As DNA, the CDR3 is TGTGCCAGCAGCCCCGGGAGGGGGTTGGATGAGCAGTTCTTC.

The chain combines TRBV5-4 with TRBJ2-5; 7 nucleotides line up with TRBD1. The length of the CDR3 is 14 residues. V gave up 1 base and J gave up 4 bases; unmatched junction bases: 4. CDR1 is SGHNT, CDR2 YYREEE, per germline (reference sequence). CDR3 region: CASSLIQGSETQYF. CDR3 nucleotide sequence: TGTGCCAGCAGCTTGATACAGGGGTCAGAGACCCAGTACTTC.

The rearrangement joins TRBV7-9 to TRBJ2-7, with TRBD1 identical over 7 bases. CDR1 and CDR2 (germline): SEHNR, FQNEAQ (reference sequence). The CDR3 contains 14 residues. V trimming: 4 bases; J trimming: 2 bases; junction bases outside the gene matches: 5. The CDR3 region is CASSSWDSPYEQYF. The DNA of the CDR3 is TGTGCCAGCAGCTCCTGGGACAGTCCCTACGAGCAGTACTTC.

This clone has only one observation. The J gene is TRBJ2-2, the V gene TRBV28, with TRBD1 identical over 7 bases. With V trimmed by 6 bases and J by 3 bases, 10 bases remained unmatched. Germline V gene data show CDR1 as MDHEN and CDR2 as SYDVKM. The CDR3 extends over 16 amino acids. The CDR3: CASRSTGEGYTGELFF. The CDR3 DNA reads as TGTGCCAGCAGATCTACAGGGGAAGGGTACACCGGGGAGCTGTTTTTT.

The chain is built from TRBV5-1 and TRBJ2-1; TRBD2 is a possible D gene (7 bases). V was trimmed by 4 bases and J by 3 bases, leaving 17 bases between them. Germline-derived CDR1 and CDR2 are SGHRS and YFSETQ. This CDR3 is 16 amino acids long. The CDR3 loop is CASSPVGAGDYNEQFF. Here the CDR3 DNA reads TGCGCCAGCAGCCCCGTGGGGGCGGGGGACTACAATGAGCAGTTCTTC. The complete variable domain, with remaining parts taken from reference TRBV5-1 and TRBJ2-1, reads KAGVTQTPRYLIKTRGQQVTLSCSPISGHRSVSWYQQTPGQGLQFLFEYFSETQRNKGNFPGRFSGRQFSNSRSEMNVSTLELGDSALYLCASSPVGAGDYNEQFFGPGTRLTVL.

The chain employs TRBV7-9 and TRBJ1-1; a weak D match, TRBD1 (6 bases). The CDR3 totals 14 residues. Per germline, CDR1 SEHNR and CDR2 FQNEAQ (reference sequence). V shed 6 bases and J shed 5 bases, with 16 bases lying between them. The CDR3 protein is CASSLGGGWTEAFF. CDR3 DNA: TGTGCCAGCAGTTTGGGCGGGGGCTGGACTGAAGCTTTCTTT.

This clone is a singleton in its sample. The chain carries TRBV9 and TRBJ2-1; the match to TRBD2 covers 11 bases. The CDR3 has 15 amino acids. With V trimmed by 1 base and J by 6 bases, 3 bases remained unmatched. The germline V gene has CDR1 SGDLS and CDR2 YYNGEE. The CDR3 here is CASSVLAGGGNEQFF. CDR3 coding DNA: TGTGCCAGCAGCGTACTAGCGGGAGGTGGCAATGAGCAGTTCTTC. Based on the CDR3 plus reference TRBV9 and TRBJ2-1, the full variable domain is DSGVTQTPKHLITATGQRVTLRCSPRSGDLSVYWYQQSLDQGLQFLIQYYNGEERAKGNILERFSAQQFPDLHSELNLSSLELGDSALYFCASSVLAGGGNEQFFGPGTRLTVL.

The chain combines TRBV7-8 with TRBJ2-7; TRBD2 aligns across 11 bases. CDR3 size: 20 residues. V lost 5 bases, J lost 2 bases, and 20 bases stayed unmatched. In germline, CDR1 is SGHVS, CDR2 FQNEAQ. Here the CDR3 reads CASSPLRVLAGVGEAYEQYF. The CDR3 DNA reads as TGTGCCAGCAGCCCTCTAAGAGTACTAGCGGGAGTGGGAGAGGCCTACGAGCAGTACTTC.

This chain connects TRBV28 to TRBJ1-2; TRBD1 aligns across 8 bases. In germline, CDR1 is MDHEN, CDR2 SYDVKM. This CDR3 spans 18 amino acids. Losses at the gene ends were 6 bases for V and 0 bases for J; bases not matched to a gene: 15. CDR3 DNA sequence: TGTGCCAGCAGAGCCCAGGGGGCTTTAGGGGTGCCTAACTATGGCTACACCTTC. It specifies CASRAQGALGVPNYGYTF.

The rearrangement uses TRBV29-1 and TRBJ2-1; 9 nucleotides agree with TRBD2. This CDR3 contains 19 residues. Germline V gives CDR1 SQVTM, CDR2 ANQGSEA. J was trimmed by 4 bases and V by 1 base; bases with no gene match: 17. CDR3 in DNA: TGCAGCGTTGAAGTCGAGGTCCCAGGGACTAGCAAAATATACAATGAGCAGTTCTTC. It specifies CSVEVEVPGTSKIYNEQFF.

This chain uses TRBV5-1 with TRBJ1-1; D not certain. This CDR3 spans 14 amino acids. With 2 bases removed from V and 1 base from J, the gap between germline ends came to 9 bases. Per the germline V gene, CDR1 is SGHRS and CDR2 is YFSETQ. This chain's CDR3 is CASSFRSPNTEAFF. The DNA for the CDR3 is TGCGCCAGCAGCTTTCGGAGCCCGAACACTGAAGCTTTCTTT.

V and J are TRBV28 and TRBJ2-7; D may be TRBD2 (5 bases). Per the germline V gene, CDR1 is MDHEN and CDR2 is SYDVKM. Trimming shortened V by 5 bases and J by 4 bases, and 24 bases separated the two germline ends. The CDR3 is 17 residues long. The CDR3 nucleotides read TGTGCCAGCAGTCGCCTGAATGAACTAGGCGGATATTACGAGCAGTACTTC. Translation gives CASSRLNELGGYYEQYF.

In this sample, this clone turned up once. The chain couples TRBV28 to TRBJ2-7, with D possibly being TRBD1 (5 bases). V gave up 10 bases and J gave up 0 bases, with 16 bases separating them. From germline, CDR1 is MDHEN and CDR2 SYDVKM. The CDR3 covers 14 residues. CDR3 protein: CAIRPHRSSYEQYF. CDR3 DNA sequence: TGTGCCATCCGGCCCCACAGGAGCTCCTACGAGCAGTACTTC.

The chain couples TRBV30 to TRBJ2-5; TRBD1 might be the D (7 bases). The CDR3 spans 14 residues. Germline values: CDR1 GTSNPN, CDR2 SVGIG (reference sequence). The germline V and J ends were trimmed by 1 base and 5 bases, with 14 bases remaining between them. The CDR3 loop is CAWSGTGDWETQYF. CDR3 bases: TGTGCCTGGAGTGGAACAGGGGACTGGGAGACCCAGTACTTC.

The chain couples TRBV27 to TRBJ2-7; TRBD1 might be the D (5 bases). Trimming took 0 bases from V and 5 from J, leaving 17 bases between them. Germline V lookup: CDR1 MNHEY, CDR2 SMNVEV (reference sequence). The CDR3 covers 16 residues. CDR3 sequence (DNA): TGTGCCAGCAGTTTATCTAAGTGGCAGGGTGAGCACGAGCAGTACTTC. It translates to CASSLSKWQGEHEQYF.

The chain combines TRBV5-1 with TRBJ2-7; D is perhaps TRBD2 (6 bases). V was cut by 3 bases and J by 4 bases, with 14 bases left in between. The CDR3 covers 14 residues. From germline, CDR1 is SGHRS and CDR2 YFSETQ. CDR3 nucleotides: TGCGCCAGCAGCTACTCCGGGACTCTTTACGAGCAGTACTTC. Protein sequence: CASSYSGTLYEQYF. The whole variable domain, remainder taken from reference TRBV5-1 and TRBJ2-7, is KAGVTQTPRYLIKTRGQQVTLSCSPISGHRSVSWYQQTPGQGLQFLFEYFSETQRNKGNFPGRFSGRQFSNSRSEMNVSTLELGDSALYLCASSYSGTLYEQYFGPGTRLTVT.

The chain combines TRBV5-4 with TRBJ2-7, with 10 positions matching TRBD2. Germline CDR1 reads SGHNT; CDR2 reads YYREEE (reference sequence). The CDR3 loop spans 14 amino acids. V shed 1 base and J 4 bases; nucleotides not matched to a gene: 2. The CDR3, as DNA: TGTGCCAGCAGCTTGACTAGCGGGGAATACGAGCAGTACTTC. Encoded protein: CASSLTSGEYEQYF.